This is a list of T cell receptor beta chains from one sample in a study of blood T cell repertoires in COVID-19. The repertoire was sequenced with immunoSEQ multiplex PCR; TCRdb's copy has only in-frame clones and lacks some. Of roughly 95,000 clones listed, about 86% were seen once; the top ten hold around 4.4%. The sample taken for sequencing was peripheral blood. The source of these receptors is a man aged 55 to 70 with acute or convalescent COVID-19. The CDR3 runs from the conserved cysteine through the conserved F or W. The D gene is left open where the match is weak. Size tells how often a clone was seen (once, few, many) or the class of an expanded clone, and some rows leave it out.

. TRBJ1-5 TRBV19 many CACGVGLTGSNQPQHF TGTGCCTGCGGCGTGGGGTTAACAGGGAGCAATCAGCCCCAGCATTTT
. TRBJ1-1 TRBV6-6 . CASGDSSTEAFF TGTGCCAGCGGAGACAGCAGCACTGAAGCTTTCTTT
TRBD1 TRBJ1-5 TRBV3-1/TRBV3-2 . CASSQGQGAGQPQHF TGTGCCAGCAGCCAAGGACAGGGGGCGGGACAGCCCCAGCATTTT
TRBD2 TRBJ2-2 TRBV4-3 . CASSQDTTSSGGELFF TGCGCCAGCAGCCAAGATACGACTAGCTCTGGCGGGGAGCTGTTTTTT
TRBD2 TRBJ2-1 TRBV11-3 . CASSKYGLAGTPVEQFF TGTGCCAGCAGCAAATATGGACTAGCGGGGACCCCCGTTGAGCAGTTCTTC
TRBD1 TRBJ1-2 TRBV5-1 . CASSPTGDSYGYTF TGCGCCAGCAGCCCGACAGGGGATAGCTATGGCTACACCTTC
. TRBJ1-6 TRBV12-3/TRBV12-4 . CASSRGGSPLHF TGTGCCAGCAGTCGCGGGGGCTCGCCCCTCCACTTT
. TRBJ2-3 TRBV3-1/TRBV3-2 . CASSQQGGDTQYF TGTGCCAGCAGCCAACAGGGGGGAGATACGCAGTATTTT
. TRBJ2-3 TRBV24-1 . CATSDPGLTDTQYF TGTGCCACCAGTGACCCCGGACTCACAGATACGCAGTATTTT
TRBD2 TRBJ2-2 TRBV6-4 . CASTPTGAGVTGELFF TGTGCCAGCACTCCCACTGGAGCGGGAGTTACCGGGGAGCTGTTTTTT
TRBD1 TRBJ1-5 TRBV12-3/TRBV12-4 few CASTQTGGQPQHF TGTGCCAGCACCCAGACAGGGGGTCAGCCCCAGCATTTT
TRBD1 TRBJ2-7 TRBV6-5 once CASSYSTGLTYEQYF TGTGCCAGCAGTTACTCGACAGGGCTCACCTACGAGCAGTACTTC
. TRBJ2-3 TRBV18 once CASSPVAGTQYF TGTGCCAGCTCACCAGTTGCAGGGACGCAGTATTTT
. TRBJ1-5 TRBV6-2/TRBV6-3 . CASSYSRTVSNQPQHF TGTGCCAGCAGTTACTCGCGGACAGTTAGCAATCAGCCCCAGCATTTT
. TRBJ1-1 TRBV12-3/TRBV12-4 . CASSFGDGTEAFF TGTGCCAGCAGTTTCGGGGATGGCACTGAAGCTTTCTTT
TRBD2 TRBJ2-3 TRBV5-1 . CASSLATSGGDTQYF TGCGCCAGCAGCTTGGCGACTAGCGGGGGTGATACGCAGTATTTT
. TRBJ1-5 TRBV27 . CASRLQGGNQPQHF TGTGCCAGCAGGTTACAGGGTGGGAATCAGCCCCAGCATTTT
. TRBJ1-1 TRBV7-9 . CASSQGGGSFLTEAFF TGTGCCAGCAGCCAGGGAGGAGGGTCTTTTCTGACTGAAGCTTTCTTT
. TRBJ1-1 TRBV28 few CASSSLRGAFF TGTGCCAGCAGTTCCCTCCGAGGAGCTTTCTTT
TRBD1 TRBJ2-1 TRBV7-9 . CASSPTHRGNEQFF TGTGCCAGCAGCCCAACACACAGGGGCAATGAGCAGTTCTTC
. TRBJ2-3 TRBV19 . CASSWGGTDTQYF TGTGCCAGTAGTTGGGGGGGCACAGATACGCAGTATTTT
TRBD1 TRBJ1-1 TRBV7-9 . CASSLSGTGAYTEAFF TGTGCCAGCAGCTTGTCCGGGACAGGGGCATACACTGAAGCTTTCTTT
. TRBJ1-2 TRBV18 few CASSPGDGYTF TGTGCCAGCTCACCAGGAGATGGCTACACCTTC
. TRBJ2-1 TRBV5-1 . CASTPLGTGNYNEQFF TGCGCCAGCACGCCCCTGGGCACAGGGAACTACAATGAGCAGTTCTTC
TRBD1 TRBJ1-1 TRBV6-5 . CASSYSRQGAEAFF TGTGCCAGCAGTTACTCGCGGCAGGGGGCTGAAGCTTTCTTT
TRBD2 TRBJ2-5 TRBV7-9 . CASSVVIAGGETQYF TGTGCCAGCAGCGTCGTAATAGCGGGAGGAGAGACCCAGTACTTC
. TRBJ1-1 TRBV18 . CASSPRATNTEAFF TGTGCCAGCTCACCACGGGCCACGAACACTGAAGCTTTCTTT
. TRBJ1-4 TRBV13 . CASSSTMVGEKLFF TGTGCCAGCAGCTCTACTATGGTGGGTGAAAAACTGTTTTTT
. TRBJ1-2 TRBV5-1 . CASSLDSYGYTF TGCGCCAGCAGCTTGGACAGCTATGGCTACACCTTC
TRBD2 TRBJ2-1 TRBV11-2 once CASSSPTSGLYNEQFF TGTGCCAGCAGCTCCCCAACTAGCGGCCTCTACAATGAGCAGTTCTTC
. TRBJ1-1 TRBV19 once CASSSQGQSEAFF TGTGCCAGTAGTTCTCAGGGGCAATCTGAAGCTTTCTTT
TRBD1 TRBJ1-1 TRBV11-3 . CASSLGGQAWGNTEAFF TGTGCCAGCAGCTTAGGGGGACAGGCATGGGGAAACACTGAAGCTTTCTTT
. TRBJ1-2 TRBV15 . CATSRDQGNYGYTF TGTGCCACCAGCAGAGATCAGGGGAACTATGGCTACACCTTC
. TRBJ1-1 TRBV7-9 . CASLSGSGGTEAFF TGTGCCAGCTTATCGGGTAGCGGGGGCACTGAAGCTTTCTTT
TRBD2 TRBJ2-3 TRBV19 . CASSSAGGGNTQYF TGTGCCAGTAGTTCTGCGGGAGGGGGAAATACGCAGTATTTT
. TRBJ2-4 TRBV4-1 . CASSQDPGRNIQYF TGCGCCAGCAGCCAAGATCCAGGGAGGAACATTCAGTACTTC
. TRBJ1-1 TRBV6-6 . CASSLDTNTEAFF TGTGCCAGCAGCCTAGATACGAACACTGAAGCTTTCTTT
TRBD1 TRBJ1-2 TRBV3-1/TRBV3-2 . CASSLPGQGHYGYTF TGTGCCAGCAGCCTTCCGGGACAGGGGCACTATGGCTACACCTTC
TRBD2 TRBJ2-1 TRBV9 . CASSVESGGYNEQFF TGTGCCAGCAGCGTAGAGAGCGGGGGCTACAATGAGCAGTTCTTC
TRBD2 TRBJ2-1 TRBV11-2 . CASSLAGLTYNEQFF TGTGCCAGCAGCTTGGCGGGACTAACCTACAATGAGCAGTTCTTC
. TRBJ1-6 TRBV2 . CASTLREASNSPLHF TGTGCCAGCACCCTTCGGGAGGCTTCGAATTCACCCCTCCACTTT
. TRBJ1-1 TRBV18 medium-sized CASQEQINTEAFF TGTGCCAGTCAGGAACAAATCAACACTGAAGCTTTCTTT
. TRBJ2-3 TRBV5-6 few CASSLGWQSTDTQYF TGTGCCAGCAGCTTGGGGTGGCAGAGCACAGATACGCAGTATTTT
TRBD1 TRBJ1-2 TRBV7-8 . CASSPGTANYGYTF TGTGCCAGCAGCCCCGGGACAGCCAACTATGGCTACACCTTC
. TRBJ2-4 TRBV19 . CASSIEGAGRAGNIQYF TGTGCCAGTAGTATAGAGGGGGCAGGGAGGGCAGGAAACATTCAGTACTTC